This T cell receptor beta chain was profiled in a study of CD8+ T cells in alopecia areata. Study-wide context: Treatment comprised oral tofacitinib, 5 to 10 mg twice daily, in treated patients. Study conclusions and caveats: While patients received tofacitinib, many expanded lesional clones remained present in scalp and blood. As there was one nonresponder, how baseline CD8+ expansion relates to response remains uncertain. Whereas mice showed it more clearly, TCR sharing across patients was murkier, possibly because of HLA.

Isolated RNA was reverse transcribed into cDNA used as the sequencing template. Assay: immunoSEQ multiplex PCR; the TCRdb copy retains only in-frame clones and omits some. The sample includes approximately 210,000 clones, under 70% of them seen just once. As concerns this clone: Its antigen is undetermined.

Per the germline V gene, CDR1 is LGHNA and CDR2 is YSLEER. This CDR3 is 15 amino acids long. V lost 0 bases to trimming and J lost 5 bases, with 13 bases between them. The treatment is: oral pan-JAK inhibitor, 5-10 mg twice daily. The V and J genes are TRBV4-3 and TRBJ1-1; maybe TRBD1 (5 bases). The sequence was obtained from a human donor with alopecia areata. Sequencing was performed on CD4+ T cells sorted from blood, taken at approximately week 42, from a patient treated with tofacitinib. CDR3 residues: CASSQERGRQTEAFF. DNA for the CDR3: TGCGCCAGCAGCCAAGAGAGGGGTCGACAAACTGAAGCTTTCTTT.